Presented here are 20 T cell receptor beta chains from one specimen sequenced in a study of identifying expanded T cells in peripheral blood (dated by TCRdb to between 2018 and 2021). Library generation was performed with the immunoSEQ multiplex PCR assay. In its TCRdb copy, this immuneACCESS table keeps in-frame sequences only and misses some clones. Where compared with another copy, unresolved V genes explain less than half of these, and the others have no known cause. The sample table shows about 47,000 clones, and approximately 82% are seen once. The top ten constitute 11% to 15% of the sample. The sequenced sample consisted of blood. The receptors derive from a person aged 18-69 years in good health.

The V gene is TRBV5-6, the J gene TRBJ2-5; D ambiguous. Germline lookup yields CDR1 SGHDT and CDR2 YYEEEE. The CDR3 contains 13 residues. V was cut by 1 base and J by 1 base, with 5 bases left in between. For the CDR3, the DNA is TGTGCCAGCAGCTTGAGGGTCCAAGAGACCCAGTACTTC. Its protein product is CASSLRVQETQYF.

The chain carries TRBV19 and TRBJ1-5, with TRBD1 matching 7 bases. The CDR3 is made up of 14 amino acids. Losses at the gene ends were 6 bases for V and 2 bases for J; bases not matched to a gene: 4. Per germline, CDR1 LNHDA and CDR2 SQIVND (reference sequence). For the CDR3, the DNA is TGTGCCAGTAGCCAAACAGGGGGCAATCAGCCCCAGCATTTT. It yields the protein CASSQTGGNQPQHF.

The V and J genes are TRBV6-5 and TRBJ1-2; unclear D gene. The CDR3 is made up of 14 amino acids. Trimming left V 2 bases short and J 2 bases short, with 9 bases between. Germline-derived CDR1 and CDR2 are MNHEY and SVGAGI. CDR3 DNA sequence: TGTGCCAGCAGTTACCGAGCGGGGAACTATGGCTACACCTTC. Translation: CASSYRAGNYGYTF.

This clone appeared a few times. The genes are TRBV27 and TRBJ2-6; no clear D. The V gene's germline CDR1 is MNHEY and CDR2 SMNVEV (reference sequence). The CDR3 totals 15 residues. The V and J ends lost 4 bases and 8 bases respectively, with 15 bases between them. The CDR3 DNA is TGTGCCAGCAGTTCTACCCTCCTGCCACCCAACGTCCTGACTTTC. Residues: CASSSTLLPPNVLTF.

The chain couples TRBV25-1 to TRBJ2-2, with D possibly being TRBD1 (6 bases). Germline loops: CDR1 MGHDK, CDR2 SYGVNS. The CDR3 has 15 amino acids. The ends were cut back, 3 bases at V and 8 bases at J, with 16 bases in the middle. The CDR3 sequence: CASSDGDILFGELFF. CDR3 DNA sequence: TGTGCCAGCAGTGATGGGGACATTTTGTTTGGGGAGCTGTTTTTT.

This chain connects TRBV9 to TRBJ2-3; the D gene is possibly TRBD2 (5 bases). The germline V gene encodes CDR1 SGDLS and CDR2 YYNGEE. Trimming took 3 bases from V and 2 from J, leaving 13 bases between them. The CDR3 spans 15 residues. In DNA, the CDR3 is TGTGCCAGCAGCGCGGCGGGTCGAAACACAGATACGCAGTATTTT. It yields the protein CASSAAGRNTDTQYF.

The CDR3 DNA reads TGTGCCAGCAAGCGCGGGGCCGACGGGGAGCTGTTTTTT. Amino acid sequence: CASKRGADGELFF. The chain recombines TRBV6-1 with TRBJ2-2, with D maybe TRBD2 (6 bases). This CDR3 comprises 13 residues. CDR1 and CDR2 from the germline V gene are MNHNS and SASEGT. Trimming left V 7 bases short and J 7 bases short, with 13 bases between.

V gene TRBV7-9 combines with J gene TRBJ2-1; D is unclear. Trimming stripped 3 bases from V and 10 bases from J, with 4 bases between. Germline CDR1 and CDR2: SEHNR and FQNEAQ (reference sequence). The CDR3 has 10 amino acids. CDR3 residues: CASSFGEQFF. CDR3 coding DNA: TGTGCCAGCAGCTTCGGGGAGCAGTTCTTC.

This clone turned up a few times. The V and J genes are TRBV11-2 and TRBJ2-7; TRBD2 matches at 9 bases. Germline trimming cut 2 bases from V and 6 bases from J; bases unmatched to any gene: 5. This CDR3 has 14 residues. Germline values: CDR1 SGHAT, CDR2 FQNNGV. The CDR3 sequence: CASSLLAGSGEQYV. CDR3 sequence (DNA): TGTGCCAGCAGCTTACTAGCGGGGTCCGGCGAGCAGTACGTC.

The rearrangement uses TRBV6-1 and TRBJ2-5; D is ambiguous. The CDR3 covers 15 residues. With 6 bases removed from V and 5 bases from J, the gap between germline ends came to 19 bases. Germline assignment: CDR1 MNHNS and CDR2 SASEGT. As DNA, the CDR3 is TGTGCCAGCAGCGAACGTCCGACAAGGGCGGAGACCCAGTACTTC. It specifies CASSERPTRAETQYF.

V and J are TRBV25-1 and TRBJ2-5; no clear D gene. CDR1 MGHDK and CDR2 SYGVNS come from the germline V gene. CDR3 length: 15 residues. The V end was cut by 1 base, the J end by 0 bases, with 9 bases between. The DNA of the CDR3 is TGTGCCAGCAGTGAATCAGCAGGAAACCAAGAGACCCAGTACTTC. This codes for CASSESAGNQETQYF.

J is TRBJ2-2 and V is TRBV20-1; D uncertain. This CDR3 is 11 amino acids long. The V and J ends lost 6 bases and 7 bases respectively, with 9 bases between them. CDR1 is DFQATT and CDR2 is SNEGSKA in the germline V gene (reference sequence). The CDR3 DNA reads TGCAGTGCCGCTTCCCGCGGGGAGCTGTTTTTT. Its translation: CSAASRGELFF.

V and J are TRBV29-1 and TRBJ1-2, with D perhaps TRBD1 (5 bases). This CDR3 is built from 14 residues. Germline CDR1 SQVTM, CDR2 ANQGSEA. Trimming removed 3 bases from V and 4 bases from J, with 15 bases in between. CDR3 coding DNA: TGCAGCGTTGAGGGGGGACGGGGGAGCTATGGCTACACCTTC. Its translation: CSVEGGRGSYGYTF. Together with reference TRBV29-1 and TRBJ1-2, the CDR3 gives the full variable domain: SAVISQKPSRDICQRGTSLTIQCQVDSQVTMMFWYRQQPGQSLTLIATANQGSEATYESGFVIDKFPISRPNLTFSTLTVSNMSPEDSSIYLCSVEGGRGSYGYTFGSGTRLTVV.

V usage is TRBV7-2 and J usage is TRBJ2-1; the D gene is possibly TRBD2 (6 bases). Germline V gene sequence: CDR1 SGHTA, CDR2 FQGNSA. V lost 5 bases and J lost 0, with 23 bases in between. The CDR3 loop spans 19 amino acids. The CDR3 is CASSDILWRRDTSYNEQFF. CDR3 nucleotide sequence: TGTGCCAGCAGCGACATCCTTTGGCGGAGGGATACCTCCTACAATGAGCAGTTCTTC.

V gene TRBV23-1 combines with J gene TRBJ2-1; 11 bases line up with TRBD2. TRBV23-1 is known as an ORF, though its function is uncertain. V dropped 0 bases and J dropped 7; count of bases not matched to a gene: 5. The CDR3 has 16 residues. As DNA, the CDR3 is TGCGCCAGCAGTCAATCGGGGCCTAGCGGGAGGAATGAGCAGTTCTTC. It codes for CASSQSGPSGRNEQFF.

This clone came up once. V usage is TRBV7-2 and J usage is TRBJ2-1, with 9 bases lining up with TRBD1. Germline V lookup: CDR1 SGHTA, CDR2 FQGNSA. The CDR3 runs 15 residues. Unmatched junction bases numbered 0, after V lost 1 base and J lost 2 bases. The CDR3 region is CASSLDRGPYNEQFF. For the CDR3, the DNA is TGTGCCAGCAGCTTAGACAGGGGGCCCTACAATGAGCAGTTCTTC.

This chain uses TRBV5-1 with TRBJ2-5, with 12 bases matching TRBD2. The CDR3 sequence is 16 residues long. Germline V gene lookup returns CDR1 SGHRS and CDR2 YFSETQ. Trimming cost V 3 bases and J 1 base; bases outside gene matches: 4. CDR3 sequence reads: CASSSGLAGLQETQYF. CDR3 DNA sequence: TGCGCCAGCAGCTCTGGACTAGCGGGGCTCCAAGAGACCCAGTACTTC.

This clone was seen a single time. The chain is built from TRBV7-9 and TRBJ2-5, with 7 bases fitting TRBD2. J gave up 6 bases and V 4 bases, and 2 bases lay outside the gene matches. The CDR3 has 12 residues. The germline gives CDR1 SEHNR, CDR2 FQNEAQ (reference sequence). This CDR3 reads CASSSTSQTQYF. CDR3 bases: TGTGCCAGCAGCTCGACTAGCCAGACCCAGTACTTC. The entire variable domain, with the rest obtained from reference TRBV7-9 and TRBJ2-5, is as follows: DTGVSQNPRHKITKRGQNVTFRCDPISEHNRLYWYRQTLGQGPEFLTYFQNEAQLEKSRLLSDRFSAERPKGSFSTLEIQRTEQGDSAMYLCASSSTSQTQYFGPGTRLLVL.

This chain connects TRBV27 to TRBJ1-5; D uncertain. The V gene's germline CDR1 is MNHEY and CDR2 SMNVEV (reference sequence). There are 15 residues in the CDR3. Trimming took 3 bases from V and 2 from J, leaving 11 bases between them. The CDR3 nucleotides read TGTGCCAGCAGTTTCGGCAGTCGGGGCAATCAGCCCCAGCATTTT. Amino acid sequence: CASSFGSRGNQPQHF.

The chain employs TRBV7-2 and TRBJ2-3; D is unclear. The germline V gene has CDR1 SGHTA and CDR2 FQGNSA. V lost 5 bases and J 2 bases, leaving 20 bases between the germline ends. The CDR3 totals 17 residues. For the CDR3, the DNA is TGTGCCAGCAGCCCTAGAGTGTTGGTGCAGGTCACAGATACGCAGTATTTT. Translation: CASSPRVLVQVTDTQYF.